This TCR beta chain derives from a study of OX40 agonist ivuxolimab in advanced cancers. Per germline, CDR1 SNHLY and CDR2 FYNNEI. The CDR3 is 13 amino acids. With V trimmed by 4 bases and J by 5 bases, 4 bases remained unmatched. Of note for this clone: Its antigen is unknown.

Here immunoSEQ multiplex PCR was the method, and the copy in TCRdb shows in-frame clones only, minus some. The sample holds some 130,000 clones, 90% seen once. Autoimmune disease history or systemic immunosuppression barred patients. Study results and caveats: Compared with CD4+, CD8+ T cells on average had more expanded clones.

The TCR was taken from an adult with an advanced solid tumor such as melanoma, head and neck, liver or kidney cancer. The sample consisted of CD4+ or CD8+ T cells sorted from blood, taken in a trial of the OX40 agonist ivuxolimab. The chain employs TRBV2 and TRBJ2-5; 7 positions agree with TRBD1. CDR3 region: CASSGDSLETQYF. The CDR3 DNA sequence: TGTGCCAGCAGTGGGGACAGTTTGGAGACCCAGTACTTC.